A single sample is the source of the 13 T cell receptor beta chains below, sequenced in a study of T cells in Graves' hyperthyroidism and ophthalmopathy. There were TCR beta CDR3 regions amplified from RNA transcripts. A set of HTBI primers served as the primers for a first-round RT-PCR of the TCR CDR3. MiXCR, applied by TCRdb to the multiplex PCR reads, yields one record per CDR3 protein. The table shows hundreds of thousands of distinct CDR3 sequences, with roughly 14% occurring only once. The sample comprised blood. The receptors shown here come from a woman aged 25 to 39 with Graves' hyperthyroidism that later progressed to Graves' ophthalmopathy.

The chain carries TRBV6-2 or TRBV6-3 and TRBJ1-1; D gene unclear. The germline V gene has CDR1 MNHEY and CDR2 SVGEGT. This CDR3 is built from 14 residues. Trimming cost V 7 bases and J 0 bases, with 12 bases left between them. The CDR3 region has the DNA TGTGCCAGCACTTCTAACGCCATGAACACTGAAGCTTTCTTT. This encodes CASTSNAMNTEAFF.

This clonotype appeared many times. The chain is built from TRBV6-1 and TRBJ2-2, with TRBD2 identical over 11 bases. V shed 6 bases, J shed 3 bases, and the junction held 6 bases outside the gene matches. This CDR3 has 16 residues. The V gene's germline CDR1 is MNHNS and CDR2 SASEGT. Here the CDR3 reads CASRKTSGIDTGELFF. The CDR3 coding sequence is TGTGCCAGCAGGAAGACTAGCGGGATAGACACCGGGGAGCTGTTTTTT.

At least ten counts were recorded for this clonotype. The chain uses TRBV2 and TRBJ2-3; D is possibly TRBD1 (5 bases). V was shortened by 6 bases and J by 0 bases, with 13 bases between the two germline ends. The CDR3 spans 15 residues. Germline lookup yields CDR1 SNHLY and CDR2 FYNNEI. The CDR3 DNA sequence: TGTGCCAGCAGAAAGGACACGTTGAGCACAGATACGCAGTATTTT. Amino acid sequence: CASRKDTLSTDTQYF.

This clonotype occurred many times. The chain is built from TRBV28 and TRBJ1-1; 7 nucleotides agree with TRBD1. The CDR3 consists of 15 residues. The germline CDR1 and CDR2 sequences are MDHEN and SYDVKM. The V gene end was trimmed by 6 bases and the J gene end by 1 base; junction bases not matched to a gene: 8. As DNA, the CDR3 is TGTGCCAGCAGCACACGACAGGGAGGGAACACTGAAGCTTTCTTT. It is translated as CASSTRQGGNTEAFF.

The V and J genes are TRBV20-1 and TRBJ1-2; 8 bases align to TRBD1. The CDR3 is 13 amino acids. Germline CDR1 and CDR2: DFQATT and SNEGSKA (reference sequence). Trimming took 6 bases from V and 4 from J; bases not matched to a gene: 7. CDR3 sequence: CSAQGGATYGYTF. DNA for the CDR3: TGCAGTGCACAGGGGGGGGCCACCTATGGCTACACCTTC.

This clonotype was counted many times. This chain joins TRBV11-2 and TRBJ2-1, with 7 bases fitting TRBD2. The length of the CDR3 is 17 residues. Germline trimming cut 5 bases from V and 7 bases from J; bases unmatched to any gene: 17. From germline, CDR1 is SGHAT and CDR2 FQNNGV. CDR3 sequence: CASSLRPGGGAGNEQFF. CDR3 nucleotide sequence: TGTGCCAGCAGCCTTCGCCCGGGGGGAGGGGCGGGTAATGAGCAGTTCTTC.

This clonotype was seen ten or more times. V is TRBV29-1 and J is TRBJ2-1, with D perhaps TRBD1 (6 bases). The V end lost 0 bases, the J end lost 6 bases, and 15 bases lay between the germline ends. The CDR3 totals 15 residues. CDR1 is SQVTM and CDR2 is ANQGSEA in the germline V gene. The CDR3, as DNA: TGCAGCGTTGAAGAGGGAAAGACAGGATCCAATGAGCAGTTCTTC. This translates into CSVEEGKTGSNEQFF.

This clonotype was counted many times. This chain links TRBV2 with TRBJ2-7, with D unclear. Trimming took off 8 bases at V and 0 bases at J, with 11 bases between the two ends. The germline gives CDR1 SNHLY, CDR2 FYNNEI. This CDR3 is 13 amino acids long. The CDR3, as DNA: TGTGCCAGCTGTGTCAGGCCCTCCTACGAGCAGTACTTC. Protein product: CASCVRPSYEQYF.

This clonotype was recorded at least ten times. The gene calls are TRBV10-3 and TRBJ2-5; 7 bases are shared with TRBD1. Trimming removed 6 bases from V and 3 bases from J; junction bases left unmatched: 7. Germline CDR1 is ENHRY and CDR2 is SYGVKD. CDR3 length: 14 amino acids. CDR3 sequence: CAISGTASEETQYF. Written as DNA, the CDR3 is TGTGCCATCAGCGGGACAGCCTCTGAAGAGACCCAGTACTTC.

This clonotype appeared many times. The chain is built from TRBV12-3 or TRBV12-4 and TRBJ1-1; D remains unclear. The CDR3 spans 14 residues. Trimming took off 3 bases at V and 4 bases at J, with 12 bases between the two ends. Here the CDR3 DNA reads TGTGCCAGCAGTTTCCAGAGGGTAGGCACTGAAGCTTTCTTT. It codes for CASSFQRVGTEAFF.

This clonotype was seen a handful of times. CDR3 in DNA: TGTGCCTGGAGCCTGGGACTAGCGAAATACAATGAGCAGTTCTTC. Translated, it gives CAWSLGLAKYNEQFF. The chain employs TRBV30 and TRBJ2-1; 10 bases line up with TRBD2. V trimming: 3 bases; J trimming: 4 bases; junction bases outside the gene matches: 6. Looked up from germline, CDR1 is GTSNPN and CDR2 is SVGIG (reference sequence). CDR3 length: 15 amino acids. Looking up the rest from reference TRBV30 and TRBJ2-1 gives the full variable domain: SQTIHQWPATLVQPVGSPLSLECTVEGTSNPNLYWYRQAAGRGLQLLFYSVGIGQISSEVPQNLSASRPQDRQFILSSKKLLLSDSGFYLCAWSLGLAKYNEQFFGPGTRLTVL.

This clonotype was detected only a few times. The rearrangement links TRBV27 to TRBJ2-7; 7 bases are a match to TRBD1. V was clipped by 6 bases and J by 6 bases; unmatched bases: 2. The CDR3 consists of 11 residues. Germline loops: CDR1 MNHEY, CDR2 SMNVEV (reference sequence). In nucleotides, the CDR3 is TGTGCCAGCAGGGCAGGGGGCGAGCAGTACTTC. It specifies CASRAGGEQYF.

This clonotype was detected many times. The chain employs TRBV29-1 and TRBJ2-6, with no clear D. The V gene lost 3 bases and the J gene lost 0 bases, with 15 bases spanning the gap. The CDR3 covers 17 residues. Germline CDR1 SQVTM, CDR2 ANQGSEA. CDR3 DNA: TGCAGCGTTGAGGAATCGGTACCAATCTCTGGGGCCAACGTCCTGACTTTC. Translated, it gives CSVEESVPISGANVLTF. The variable domain in full, with the rest retrieved from reference TRBV29-1 and TRBJ2-6, is SAVISQKPSRDICQRGTSLTIQCQVDSQVTMMFWYRQQPGQSLTLIATANQGSEATYESGFVIDKFPISRPNLTFSTLTVSNMSPEDSSIYLCSVEESVPISGANVLTFGAGSRLTVL.